This TCR beta chain originates from a study of T cell responses to AZD1222 COVID-19 vaccine. Study-wide results and caveats: Nearly half of the spike-specific TCRs reportedly recognize variant regions that carry no mutations. Vaccine-related CD4 TCRs covered spike, predominating at 160-218 and 743-854. The number of AZD1222 recipients seropositive at baseline was only 5 to 7.

Points on this clone: What it recognizes is unknown.

Libraries were prepared by immunoSEQ multiplex PCR; TCRdb keeps only in-frame clonotypes and omits some of them. This sample has 60,000 to 75,000 clones, with 80% to 90% found just once. V was pared by 8 bases and J by 2 bases, with 13 bases between. The CDR3 runs 13 residues. CDR1 and CDR2 (germline): SGHTA, FQGNSA. The source material was peripheral blood, sampled 28 days after the second AZD1222 dose. This sequence originates from an adult who received the AZD1222 COVID-19 vaccine. The chain carries TRBV7-2 and TRBJ2-7; D not resolved. CDR3 coding DNA: TGTGCCAGCTCATTTTCCGAAACCTACGAGCAGTACTTC. Its protein is CASSFSETYEQYF.